This note documents a single T cell receptor (beta chain) sequence. Additional DNA sequences in this sample encode the identical CDR3. This sample was taken from a study of shared clonotypes between healthy human individuals. Once extracted for a subset, genomic DNA was divided evenly among several immunoSEQ plates. Measured with immunoSEQ multiplex PCR; TCRdb has only the in-frame clones, and not every one. The sample lists 450,000 to 600,000 clones; 79% were seen once. Between the trimmed V and J ends, which lost 0 bases and 5 bases, there was a span of 13 bases. Germline-derived CDR1 and CDR2 are MNHEY and SVGAGI. The CDR3 sequence is 15 residues long.

Specimen: PBMCs. This receptor was obtained from a woman between 35 and 50 years old in good health. Some clones in this sample may be carry-over from other donors' samples. The chain employs TRBV6-5 and TRBJ1-1; a weak D match, TRBD1 (5 bases). CDR3 in DNA: TGTGCCAGCAGTTACTCGAAGTGGGGGGGAACTGAAGCTTTCTTT. Translated, it gives CASSYSKWGGTEAFF.